Following are 24 T cell receptor beta chains from one sample sequenced in a study of blood T cell repertoires in COVID-19. Profiling relied on immunoSEQ multiplex PCR, and the TCRdb table lists in-frame clones only, not all of them. The sample contains about 240,000 clones, approximately 78% of which appear only once. Sequencing was carried out using peripheral blood. These TCRs come from a woman aged 55-70 years with active or convalescent COVID-19.

This clone showed up just once. The chain carries TRBV3-1 (or the pseudogene TRBV3-2) and TRBJ1-6, with D hard to call. This CDR3 region has 14 residues. Trimming pared 2 bases from V and 7 bases from J, leaving 9 bases between. From germline, CDR1 is LGHDT and CDR2 YNNKEL (reference sequence). The CDR3 sequence: CASSQSGKNSPLHF. The CDR3 bases are TGTGCCAGCAGCCAATCCGGGAAAAATTCACCCCTCCACTTT.

V usage is TRBV6-2 or TRBV6-3 and J usage is TRBJ2-1; the match to TRBD1 covers 7 bases. With 3 bases clipped from V and 4 bases from J, the junction kept 12 bases outside the gene matches. Per germline, CDR1 MNHEY and CDR2 SVGEGT. The CDR3 has 17 residues. The CDR3: CASSYPPTGLGYNEQFF. DNA of the CDR3: TGTGCCAGCAGTTATCCCCCGACAGGGTTGGGGTACAATGAGCAGTTCTTC.

The V gene is TRBV7-2, the J gene TRBJ1-5; TRBD1 matches at 8 bases. The CDR3 has 14 residues. Germline V lookup: CDR1 SGHTA, CDR2 FQGNSA. V dropped 5 bases and J dropped 6; count of bases not matched to a gene: 6. CDR3 DNA sequence: TGTGCCAGCAGCCCGGGACAGGTCGGTCAGCCCCAGCATTTT. Translation: CASSPGQVGQPQHF.

This clone was seen a few times. This chain connects TRBV19 to TRBJ1-3; TRBD1 might be the D (6 bases). Between the trimmed V and J ends, which lost 5 bases and 3 bases, there was a span of 11 bases. CDR3 length: 14 residues. Per the germline V gene, CDR1 is LNHDA and CDR2 is SQIVND (reference sequence). CDR3 sequence reads: CASSLQGSGNTIYF. The CDR3 DNA is TGTGCCAGTAGTTTACAGGGCAGTGGAAACACCATATATTTT.

This sequence joins TRBV23-1 and TRBJ1-3, with 10 bases that match TRBD1. TRBV23-1 is assigned to the ORF class and has an uncertain function. V trimming: 4 bases; J trimming: 4 bases; junction bases outside the gene matches: 22. The CDR3 covers 21 residues. The CDR3 is CASSPPSDITRDRGTGNTIYF. In nucleotides, the CDR3 is TGCGCCAGCAGTCCCCCCTCCGACATAACCCGGGACAGGGGTACAGGAAACACCATATATTTT.

This clone was seen once. V usage is TRBV6-2 or TRBV6-3 and J usage is TRBJ1-1; TRBD1 might be the D (5 bases). This CDR3 spans 16 amino acids. V was cut by 5 bases and J by 0 bases, with 16 bases left in between. The germline gives CDR1 MNHEY, CDR2 SVGEGT. The CDR3 DNA follows: TGTGCCAGCAGTAATAATTGGGGCGGGATGAACACTGAAGCTTTCTTT. This codes for CASSNNWGGMNTEAFF.

The chain uses TRBV18 and TRBJ2-3, with D unresolved. Germline V gene sequence: CDR1 KGHSH, CDR2 LQKENI. The CDR3 contains 16 residues. Trimming removed 6 bases at V and 1 base at J, with 17 bases between. CDR3 residues: CASSPDRGAGTDTQYF. The DNA of the CDR3 is TGTGCCAGCTCCCCCGACCGAGGCGCGGGCACAGATACGCAGTATTTT.

In nucleotides, the CDR3 is TGTGCCAGCAGCTCACAAGGCAGGGGGCTCGGTAGGGCTTTCTTT. This gives the protein CASSSQGRGLGRAFF. The J gene is TRBJ1-1, the V gene TRBV7-8, with 8 bases lining up with TRBD1. The V gene's germline CDR1 is SGHVS and CDR2 FQNEAQ. CDR3 size: 15 residues. The junction had 15 bases not matched to a gene; V was cut back by 4 bases and J by 11 bases.

The chain uses TRBV24-1 and TRBJ2-1; a weak D match, TRBD2 (5 bases). Trimming cost V 5 bases and J 6 bases, with 10 bases left between them. The CDR3 is 13 amino acids. CDR1 and CDR2 (germline): KGHDR, SFDVKD. DNA of the CDR3: TGTGCCACCAGTGCGGGCGGAGGCAATGAGCAGTTCTTC. Protein sequence: CATSAGGGNEQFF.

The CDR3 coding sequence is TGTGCCATCAGTGAGACGGGGGACCCGTATGGCTACACCTTC. Residues: CAISETGDPYGYTF. The chain recombines TRBV10-3 with TRBJ1-2; a weak D match, TRBD1 (5 bases). Germline CDR1 reads ENHRY; CDR2 reads SYGVKD. Between the trimmed V and J ends, which lost 2 bases and 5 bases, there was a span of 12 bases. The CDR3 length is 14 residues.

This rearrangement joins TRBV2 to TRBJ1-6, with no clear D. Germline V gene sequence: CDR1 SNHLY, CDR2 FYNNEI. The CDR3 is 14 amino acids. V lost 1 base and J 10 bases, leaving 11 bases between the germline ends. This chain's CDR3 is CASSEGTGVSPLHF. DNA for the CDR3: TGTGCCAGCAGTGAAGGGACCGGGGTGTCACCCCTCCACTTT.

This sequence joins TRBV2 and TRBJ1-5; TRBD1 agrees at 8 bases. This CDR3 spans 12 amino acids. V lost 7 bases, J lost 8 bases, and 4 bases stayed unmatched. Germline V gene lookup returns CDR1 SNHLY and CDR2 FYNNEI. The CDR3 DNA is TGTGCCAGCAATTTACAGGGGGAGCCCCAGCATTTT. This sequence encodes CASNLQGEPQHF. The whole variable domain, filled in from reference TRBV2 and TRBJ1-5, reads EPEVTQTPSHQVTQMGQEVILRCVPISNHLYFYWYRQILGQKVEFLVSFYNNEISEKSEIFDDQFSVERPDGSNFTLKIRSTKLEDSAMYFCASNLQGEPQHFGDGTRLSIL.

The chain couples TRBV21-1 to TRBJ2-4; TRBD2 is taken as the D call from the table, unchecked against the DNA. TRBV21-1 represents a pseudogene. CDR3 length equals 16 residues. CDR3 region: CASSGTGGPGKNIQYF. In nucleotides, the CDR3 is TGTGCCAGCAGCGGAACGGGGGGGCCGGGCAAAAACATTCAGTACTTC.

The rearrangement uses TRBV19 and TRBJ2-3; 8 positions match TRBD2. CDR3 length: 16 residues. The J segment lost 2 bases and the V segment lost 7 bases, leaving 11 bases of the junction unmatched. Germline-derived CDR1 and CDR2 are LNHDA and SQIVND (reference sequence). CDR3 sequence (DNA): TGTGCCAGTACCAACAGAGGGCGGGGGGACACAGATACGCAGTATTTT. Protein product: CASTNRGRGDTDTQYF.

This clone was seen just once. The chain carries TRBV12-5 and TRBJ2-1; the D is unclear. V lost 5 bases and J lost 10, with 9 bases in between. The CDR3 consists of 11 residues. Germline V gene data show CDR1 as LGHNT and CDR2 as FRNRAP. DNA for the CDR3: TGTGCTAGTGGTCCCTATGAGGAGCAGTTCTTC. It codes for CASGPYEEQFF.

The chain joins TRBV11-2 to TRBJ1-1, with D possibly matching TRBD1 (5 bases). Germline V lookup: CDR1 SGHAT, CDR2 FQNNGV. This CDR3 has 14 amino acids. V lost 5 bases and J lost 0, with 10 bases in between. The CDR3 loop reads CASSATVVNTEAFF. The CDR3 DNA reads TGTGCCAGCAGCGCGACAGTAGTGAACACTGAAGCTTTCTTT.

The rearrangement links TRBV29-1 to TRBJ1-1; TRBD1 agrees at 10 bases. The V gene's germline CDR1 is SQVTM and CDR2 ANQGSEA. This CDR3 has 17 amino acids. V was clipped by 5 bases and J by 1 base; unmatched bases: 13. For the CDR3, the DNA is TGCAGCGTTAAAAGGGGGACAGGGGCTCTCCAGAACACTGAAGCTTTCTTT. Its translation: CSVKRGTGALQNTEAFF.

The chain couples TRBV12-5 to TRBJ1-4, with D perhaps TRBD1 (5 bases). The germline V gene encodes CDR1 LGHNT and CDR2 FRNRAP. The germline V and J ends were trimmed by 1 base and 6 bases, with 6 bases remaining between them. The CDR3 sequence is 13 residues long. The CDR3 sequence is CASGLAGYEKLFF. The CDR3 DNA follows: TGTGCTAGTGGTTTGGCAGGGTATGAAAAACTGTTTTTT.

This clone was observed a few times. The chain carries TRBV3-1 (or the pseudogene TRBV3-2) and TRBJ1-2; D is undetermined. The CDR3 spans 13 residues. CDR1 and CDR2 (germline): LGHDT, YNNKEL (reference sequence). The V gene lost 0 bases and the J gene lost 7 bases, with 9 bases spanning the gap. CDR3 sequence (DNA): TGTGCCAGCAGCCAAGATGCCGGAGTTGGCTACACCTTC. It yields the protein CASSQDAGVGYTF.

The V gene is TRBV7-2, the J gene TRBJ1-4; TRBD1 might be the D (5 bases). CDR1 is SGHTA, CDR2 FQGNSA, per germline. V was clipped by 1 base and J by 0 bases, with 9 bases between them. This CDR3 contains 16 residues. The CDR3 is CASSLVPGSTNEKLFF. The CDR3 DNA reads TGTGCCAGCAGCTTAGTCCCAGGGTCAACTAATGAAAAACTGTTTTTT.

V is TRBV6-6 and J is TRBJ2-7; 8 bases align to TRBD1. CDR1 and CDR2 from the germline V gene are MNHNY and SVGAGI (reference sequence). The ends lost 2 bases at V and 5 bases at J; junction bases unmatched: 8. The length of the CDR3 is 15 residues. As DNA, the CDR3 is TGTGCCAGCAGTTACATCCAGGGGGCGCGGGACGAGCAGTACTTC. It translates to CASSYIQGARDEQYF.

This chain links TRBV15 with TRBJ2-1; 9 positions match TRBD2. The V gene's germline CDR1 is LNHNV and CDR2 YYDKDF (reference sequence). The junction had 5 bases not matched to a gene; V was cut back by 1 base and J by 7 bases. The CDR3 covers 15 residues. The CDR3: CATSRGLAGLNEQFF. In DNA, the CDR3 is TGTGCCACCAGCAGAGGGCTAGCGGGGCTAAATGAGCAGTTCTTC.

The rearrangement links TRBV19 to TRBJ2-3; 8 bases map to TRBD2. In germline, CDR1 is LNHDA, CDR2 SQIVND (reference sequence). Trimming cost V 0 bases and J 5 bases; bases outside gene matches: 10. CDR3 size: 17 residues. CDR3 DNA sequence: TGTGCCAGTAGTATAGATCGGGAGGGACGGGGAATAGATACGCAGTATTTT. Protein sequence: CASSIDREGRGIDTQYF.

The gene calls are TRBV6-5 and TRBJ1-6, with a possible D match to TRBD1 (6 bases). The germline V gene has CDR1 MNHEY and CDR2 SVGAGI. The CDR3 consists of 12 residues. Trimming took off 3 bases at V and 16 bases at J, with 13 bases between the two ends. CDR3 DNA: TGTGCCAGCAGTTATGGGGGACACGAACTCCACTTT. It yields the protein CASSYGGHELHF.